This T cell receptor beta chain was sequenced in a study of blood T cell repertoires in COVID-19. Overall study context: Nucleic acid was either cDNA or gDNA, and it came from T cells, B-cell-depleted T cells, or PBMCs.

Authors' analysis steps: Reference gene primer amplification gave nucleated cell count estimates. Assay used: immunoSEQ multiplex PCR; TCRdb lists only in-frame clones, some missing. V and J calls and clone size are those listed in that table; D and trimming were worked out from the DNA. This table has approximately 93,000 clones, 75% to 90% appearing once. The CDR3 sequence is 14 residues long. With 1 base removed from V and 5 bases from J, the gap between germline ends came to 12 bases. Per germline, CDR1 SGHVS and CDR2 FQNEAQ. The sample consisted of peripheral blood. The clonotype originates from a human donor in a cohort sampled during active COVID-19. The chain employs TRBV7-8 and TRBJ2-7; a possible D gene is TRBD2 (5 bases). CDR3 nucleotides: TGTGCCAGCAGCTTAGGATTACCGCGGGACGAGCAGTACTTC. Protein sequence: CASSLGLPRDEQYF.